This is a list of T cell receptor beta chains from one sample in a study of control samples from healthy donors and cancer patients. The assay was immunoSEQ multiplex PCR, and TCRdb's table has in-frame clones only and misses some. Here the sample spans fewer than 50,000 clones, approximately 92% being singletons. Sequencing used PBMCs. The source of these receptors is a man aged 25 to 40 with colorectal cancer. Both conserved end residues are part of each CDR3. The D gene is left open where the match is weak. Not all rows give a size; the values are once, few, many and, for expanded clones, a class.

v_gene,d_gene,j_gene,abundance,CDR3nt,CDR3aa
TRBV11-3,.,TRBJ2-3,few,TGTGCCAGCAGCGAAGGACAGGATACGCAGTATTTT,CASSEGQDTQYF
TRBV6-2/TRBV6-3,.,TRBJ2-1,.,TGTGCCAGCAGTTACCCAAACCCCAACCGGGACATCAATGTGGATGAGCAGTTCTTC,CASSYPNPNRDINVDEQFF
TRBV5-1,.,TRBJ1-2,.,TGCGCCAGCAGCTTGGGGGGGATCGACTATGGCTACACCTTC,CASSLGGIDYGYTF
TRBV3-1/TRBV3-2,.,TRBJ1-6,.,TGTGCCAGCAGCCAAGCGGGGACCTATAATTCACCCCTCCACTTT,CASSQAGTYNSPLHF
TRBV4-3,TRBD2,TRBJ2-2,.,TGCGCCAGCAGCCACCTCGGGACTAGCGGGGGGACGAACACCGGGGAGCTGTTTTTT,CASSHLGTSGGTNTGELFF
TRBV3-1/TRBV3-2,TRBD1,TRBJ2-6,.,TGTGCCAGCAGCCAGAGGGACAGGCATAGTGGGGCCAACGTCCTGACTTTC,CASSQRDRHSGANVLTF
TRBV10-3,.,TRBJ2-3,.,TGTGCCATCATTGGAAGCCCGGACACAGATACGCAGTATTTT,CAIIGSPDTDTQYF
TRBV11-2,.,TRBJ1-2,.,TGTGCCAGCAGCTTAGTCGCAGGTTGGGGCTATGGCTACACCTTC,CASSLVAGWGYGYTF
TRBV3-1/TRBV3-2,TRBD1,TRBJ2-2,.,TGTGCCAGCAGCCTAGTCAGGGGGCCGGGCACCGGGGAGCTGTTTTTT,CASSLVRGPGTGELFF
TRBV12-3/TRBV12-4,.,TRBJ1-2,few,TGTGCCAGCAGTCCGTACAGGGACCAAGGCTACACCTTC,CASSPYRDQGYTF
TRBV6-5,.,TRBJ1-1,few,TGTGCCACCGCACGGGGGACTGAAGCTTTCTTT,CATARGTEAFF
TRBV27,.,TRBJ1-5,.,TGTGCCAGCGGACTCTATAGCAATCAGCCCCAGCATTTT,CASGLYSNQPQHF
TRBV6-5,TRBD2,TRBJ2-3,.,TGTGCAAGCGGGATTGTGGAAGATACGCAGTATTTT,CASGIVEDTQYF
TRBV6-6,TRBD1,TRBJ2-7,few,TGTGCCAGCAAGCAGGACAGGGCAAACTACGAGCAGTACTTC,CASKQDRANYEQYF
TRBV5-1,TRBD2,TRBJ2-5,.,TGCGCCAGCAGCTTGGGACTAGCGGGGGGAGAGACCCAGTACTTC,CASSLGLAGGETQYF
TRBV3-1/TRBV3-2,.,TRBJ1-1,.,TGTGCCAGCAGCCACGCACAATCGGGGGACACTGAAGCTTTCTTT,CASSHAQSGDTEAFF
TRBV5-1,TRBD1,TRBJ1-1,.,TGCGCCAGCAGCGTATCCGGGACAGGGGCGGCGGACACTGAAGCTTTCTTT,CASSVSGTGAADTEAFF
TRBV7-2,.,TRBJ2-1,.,TGTGCCAGCAGCTTTTCCCTGGGCCGAAACAATGAGCAGTTCTTC,CASSFSLGRNNEQFF
TRBV9,TRBD1,TRBJ1-1,.,TGTGCCAGCAGCACGAGGGAGACAGGGGGCGATGCTTTCTTT,CASSTRETGGDAFF
TRBV10-2,.,TRBJ2-1,.,TGCGCCAGCATCTGGGCAGGCCAACACAGCTCCTACAATGAGCAGTTCTTC,CASIWAGQHSSYNEQFF
TRBV11-3,.,TRBJ2-3,.,TGTGCCAGCAGCCCGGGGACTAGCACAGATACGCAGTATTTT,CASSPGTSTDTQYF
TRBV2,.,TRBJ2-2,.,TGTGCCAGCAGTGAAGCGCTACTCGGTGGGCTGTTTTTT,CASSEALLGGLFF
TRBV5-6,.,TRBJ1-1,.,TGTGCCAGCATCCCGCCGGAGGGCACTGAAGCTTTCTTT,CASIPPEGTEAFF
TRBV15,.,TRBJ2-3,.,TGTGCCACCAGCAGTTTGAGGGACTTTATTAATCCCACAGATACGCAGTATTTT,CATSSLRDFINPTDTQYF
TRBV6-2/TRBV6-3,.,TRBJ1-1,.,TGTGCCAGCAGTTATCTGAAGAACACTGAAGCTTTCTTT,CASSYLKNTEAFF
TRBV3-1/TRBV3-2,TRBD1,TRBJ1-1,once,TGTGCCAGTACAGGGGAGACGGAAGCTTTCTTT,CASTGETEAFF
TRBV28,.,TRBJ1-4,.,TGTGCCAGCAGTTTATATGGACGCTCGGATTTT,CASSLYGRSDF